This TCR beta chain was obtained from a study of technical replicates of blood from a handful of donors. The V end was cut by 4 bases, the J end by 4 bases, with 7 bases between. The CDR3 covers 13 residues. Germline CDR1 reads LNHDA; CDR2 reads SQIVND (reference sequence). Method: immunoSEQ multiplex PCR; TCRdb's copy keeps in-frame clones and lacks some. Of some 70,000 clones in the sample, nearly 98% are singletons; the top ten hold around 0.29%. V is TRBV19 and J is TRBJ1-4; D is unclear. This TCR was recovered from a human donor in good health. The sequenced material came from T cells isolated from PBMCs. Written as DNA, the CDR3 is TGTGCCAGTAGTACCCTCAGTAATGAAAAACTGTTTTTT. Amino acids: CASSTLSNEKLFF. Filled out from reference TRBV19 and TRBJ1-4, the complete variable domain reads DGGITQSPKYLFRKEGQNVTLSCEQNLNHDAMYWYRQDPGQGLRLIYYSQIVNDFQKGDIAEGYSVSREKKESFPLTVTSAQKNPTAFYLCASSTLSNEKLFFGSGTQLSVL.